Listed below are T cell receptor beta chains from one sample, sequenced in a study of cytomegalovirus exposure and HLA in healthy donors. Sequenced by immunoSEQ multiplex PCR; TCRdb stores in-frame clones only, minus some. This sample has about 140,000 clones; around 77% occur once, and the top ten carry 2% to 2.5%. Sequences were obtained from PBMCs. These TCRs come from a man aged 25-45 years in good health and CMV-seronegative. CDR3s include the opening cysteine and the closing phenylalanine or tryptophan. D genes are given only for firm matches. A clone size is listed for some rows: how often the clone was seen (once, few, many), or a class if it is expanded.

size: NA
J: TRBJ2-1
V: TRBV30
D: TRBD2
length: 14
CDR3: CAWSESGRYNEQFF
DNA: TGTGCCTGGAGTGAGAGCGGGAGATACAATGAGCAGTTCTTC

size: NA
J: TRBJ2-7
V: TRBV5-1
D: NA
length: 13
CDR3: CASSLDRGGEQYF
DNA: TGCGCCAGCAGCTTGGACAGGGGGGGAGAGCAGTACTTC

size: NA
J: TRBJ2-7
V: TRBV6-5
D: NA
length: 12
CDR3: CASSRSIYEQYF
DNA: TGTGCCAGCAGCCGATCTATTTACGAGCAGTACTTC

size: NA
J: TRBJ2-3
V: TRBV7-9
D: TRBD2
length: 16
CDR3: CSSSPTWTSTPDTQYF
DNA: TGTTCCAGCAGCCCTACTTGGACTAGTACCCCAGATACGCAGTATTTT

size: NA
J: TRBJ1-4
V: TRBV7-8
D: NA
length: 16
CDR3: CASSLEAGPVGEKLFF
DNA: TGTGCCAGCAGCTTAGAGGCAGGGCCCGTGGGTGAAAAACTGTTTTTT

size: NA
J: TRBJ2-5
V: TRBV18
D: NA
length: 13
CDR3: CASSPGLEETQYF
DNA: TGTGCCAGCTCACCAGGACTGGAAGAGACCCAGTACTTC

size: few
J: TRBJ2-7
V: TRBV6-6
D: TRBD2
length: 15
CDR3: CASSYSTSGAYEQYF
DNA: TGTGCCAGCAGTTACTCGACTAGCGGGGCCTACGAGCAGTACTTC

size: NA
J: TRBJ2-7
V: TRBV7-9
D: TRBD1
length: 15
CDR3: CASSLAAHRGYEQYF
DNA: TGTGCCAGCAGCTTAGCGGCCCACAGGGGCTACGAGCAGTACTTC

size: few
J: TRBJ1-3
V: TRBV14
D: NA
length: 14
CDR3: CASSPGHSGNTIYF
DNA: TGTGCCAGCAGCCCGGGACACTCTGGAAACACCATATATTTT

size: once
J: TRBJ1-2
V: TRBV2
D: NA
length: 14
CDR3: CASSELTENYGYTF
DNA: TGTGCCAGCAGTGAACTGACAGAAAACTATGGCTACACCTTC

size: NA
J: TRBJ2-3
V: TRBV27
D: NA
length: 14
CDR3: CASSSLASTDTQYF
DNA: TGTGCCAGCAGCTCCCTAGCAAGCACAGATACGCAGTATTTT

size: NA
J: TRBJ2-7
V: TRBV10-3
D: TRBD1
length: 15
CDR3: CAISGRTGGNDEQYF
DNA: TGTGCCATCAGTGGGAGGACAGGGGGCAACGACGAGCAGTACTTC

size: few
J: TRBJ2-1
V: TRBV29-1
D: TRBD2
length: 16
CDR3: CSAPRQGTSGSSPQFF
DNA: TGCAGCGCCCCAAGGCAGGGGACTAGCGGGAGCTCCCCGCAGTTCTTC

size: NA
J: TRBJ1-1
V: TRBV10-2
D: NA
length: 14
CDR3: CASSEGGAGTEAFF
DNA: TGCGCCAGCAGTGAGGGTGGAGCGGGGACTGAAGCTTTCTTT

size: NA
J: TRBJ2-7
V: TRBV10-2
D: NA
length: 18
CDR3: CASSESSFIGTSYYEQYF
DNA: TGCGCCAGCAGTGAGTCGAGTTTTATCGGGACATCCTACTACGAGCAGTACTTC

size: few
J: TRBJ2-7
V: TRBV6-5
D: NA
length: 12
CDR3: CASKQVPYEQYF
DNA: TGTGCCAGCAAGCAGGTTCCCTACGAGCAGTACTTC